This TCR beta chain was sequenced in a study of beta chain features in type 1 diabetes. Sequencing targeted expressed TCRB transcripts, as all isolated RNA had been reverse transcribed. Naive, central memory and regulatory T cell samples came to a mean of roughly 3.6 million reads. Libraries were prepared by immunoSEQ multiplex PCR; TCRdb keeps only in-frame clonotypes and omits some of them. The sample contains nearly 700,000 clones, 10% to 15% of which appear only once. After removal of 2 bases from V and 3 bases from J, the junction contained 4 bases not matched to a gene. Germline loops: CDR1 SEHNR, CDR2 FQNEAQ (reference sequence). The CDR3 is 15 residues long. This clone has more than one count but fewer than ten. The antigen is not known. Isolation of CD4+ naive, central memory, regulatory and stem cell-like memory cells was achieved by sorting via CD45RO/CCR7/CD25/CD127/CD95/CD27. Findings and caveats of the study: Researchers report that Type 1 diabetes patients had moderately but significantly shorter TCRB CDR3s across all four CD4+ subsets.

The source of this sequence is a man between 18 and 29 years old with type 1 diabetes. This sequence joins TRBV7-9 and TRBJ1-1, with 9 positions matching TRBD1. The sequencing sample was made of naive CD4+ T cells from blood. In DNA form, the CDR3 reads TGTGCCAGCAGCTTATTGACAGGGGGTGACACTGAAGCTTTCTTT. Encoded protein: CASSLLTGGDTEAFF.